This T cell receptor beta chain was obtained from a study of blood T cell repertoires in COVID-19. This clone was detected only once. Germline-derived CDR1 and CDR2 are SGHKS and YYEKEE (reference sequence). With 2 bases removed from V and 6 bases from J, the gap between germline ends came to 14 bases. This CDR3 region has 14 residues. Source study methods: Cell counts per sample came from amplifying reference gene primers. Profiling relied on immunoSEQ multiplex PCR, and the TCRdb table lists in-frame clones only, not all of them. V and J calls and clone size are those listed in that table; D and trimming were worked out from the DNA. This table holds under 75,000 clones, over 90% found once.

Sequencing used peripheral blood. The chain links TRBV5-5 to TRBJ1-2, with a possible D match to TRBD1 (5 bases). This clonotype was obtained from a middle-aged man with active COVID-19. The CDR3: CASSFLTGGNGYTF. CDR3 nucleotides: TGTGCCAGCAGCTTCCTGACCGGGGGAAATGGCTACACCTTC.